The clone carrying this TCR beta chain has more than one count but fewer than ten. The antigen remains unidentified. V dropped 3 bases and J dropped 4; count of bases not matched to a gene: 12. CDR3 length equals 16 residues. CDR1 and CDR2 from the germline V gene are SGHRS and YFSETQ. Tagging with unique molecular identifiers was a feature of the TCR beta cDNA libraries. TCRdb redid the calling of the PCR reads with MiXCR, one entry per CDR3 protein. The top ten hold approximately 4.3% of the sample, which has about 820,000 distinct CDR3 sequences, approximately 53% seen once. The data were taken from a study of post-analysis software for immune sequencing data. As for the study in general: Relapsing-remitting, secondary progressive and progressive-relapsing forms of multiple sclerosis all featured among disease courses.

Overall study results and limits: Significantly lower normalized Chao1 diversity was found in patients with multiple sclerosis relative to controls. Elevated frequency relative to controls characterized roughly 5 TRBV segments in patients, TRBV5-6, TRBV5-1 and TRBV20-1 among them.

Sequencing used blood. The V call is TRBV5-1, the J call TRBJ2-5; 7 bases line up with TRBD1. The receptor was isolated from a girl aged 5-17 years with multiple sclerosis. CDR3 nucleotide sequence: TGCGCCAGCAGCTCCTCCGGACAGGCCTCTCGAGAGACCCAGTACTTC. It specifies CASSSSGQASRETQYF.